This record looks at one TCR beta chain sequence and its context. Time point in this sample: peripheral blood 6 weeks after treatment start. This sample was included in a study of PD-L1 blockade in urothelial cancer. Sequencing was performed with immunoSEQ multiplex PCR; in TCRdb, only in-frame clones are kept and a portion is missing. The sample includes 30,000 to 45,000 clones, roughly 84% of them seen just once. Germline trimming cut 5 bases from V and 6 bases from J; bases unmatched to any gene: 7. The V gene's germline CDR1 is MNHNY and CDR2 SVGAGI (reference sequence). The CDR3 runs 15 residues.

The V gene is TRBV6-6, the J gene TRBJ2-2; 9 bases are a match to TRBD1. This clonotype originated in a man aged 40-49 years with urothelial cancer. Sequencing used PBMCs, obtained around atezolizumab (anti-PD-L1) treatment. This CDR3 is CASSRRTGVAGELFF. In DNA, the CDR3 is TGTGCCAGCAGTAGACGGACAGGGGTTGCCGGGGAGCTGTTTTTT.